The next 24 T cell receptor beta chains were all read from a single sample in a study of T-cell reconstitution after alpha-beta-depleted transplantation in children. A library of TCRbeta sequences, prepared with unique molecular identifiers, was generated. TCRdb itself ran the PCR reads through MiXCR, one entry per CDR3 protein. The repertoire holds around 4,100 distinct CDR3 sequences, with roughly an eighth as singletons. The specimen was PBMCs, mostly from graft donor cells, collected 60 days after TCRalphabeta/CD19-depleted stem cell transplant. The receptor source for this set is a male patient between 2 and 10 years old who had a stem cell transplant for acute lymphoblastic leukemia, so the T cells may come from the graft donor.

The sample holds many counts of this clonotype. The chain links TRBV5-4 to TRBJ2-3, with D possibly called TRBD1 or TRBD2 (7 bases each). V was cut by 9 bases and J by 4 bases, with 27 bases left in between. The CDR3 runs to 17 residues. CDR1 SGHNT and CDR2 YYREEE come from the germline V gene (reference sequence). CDR3 nucleotide sequence: TGTGCCACCCTTAGCCACGGGGGAGGGGGCGTAGCAGATACGCAGTATTTT. Protein: CATLSHGGGGVADTQYF.

By share of the sample, this clonotype is medium-sized. CDR3 DNA: TGCAGTGCTAGTCGGCAGTCCAATGAAAAACTGTTTTTT. This sequence encodes CSASRQSNEKLFF. The V call is TRBV20-1, the J call TRBJ1-4; D not certain. V lost 3 bases and J 5 bases, leaving 10 bases between the germline ends. Germline CDR1 and CDR2: DFQATT and SNEGSKA (reference sequence). The CDR3 is made up of 13 amino acids.

This clonotype is large (0.1 to 1%) within its sample. The J gene is TRBJ2-7, the V gene TRBV24-1; D is uncertain. The CDR3 is 17 amino acids. CDR1 and CDR2 from the germline V gene are KGHDR and SFDVKD. Trimming took off 7 bases at V and 2 bases at J, with 23 bases between the two ends. CDR3 amino acids: CATSTSAEPTFPYEQYF. CDR3 nucleotides: TGTGCCACCAGCACGTCGGCGGAGCCCACCTTTCCCTACGAGCAGTACTTC.

The sample holds many counts of this clonotype. This chain links TRBV25-1 with TRBJ1-2; TRBD1 matches 11 bases. The length of the CDR3 is 15 residues. J was trimmed by 6 bases and V by 5 bases; bases with no gene match: 8. Germline V gene sequence: CDR1 MGHDK, CDR2 SYGVNS. This CDR3 reads CASSSRTGGGHGYTF. The CDR3 coding sequence is TGTGCCAGCAGTTCCCGGACAGGGGGCGGTCATGGCTACACCTTC.

This clonotype is deemed medium-sized. The genes are TRBV9 and TRBJ2-7; 7 nucleotides agree with TRBD2. V lost 4 bases and J lost 5; bases outside the gene matches: 9. This CDR3 contains 14 residues. Germline lookup yields CDR1 SGDLS and CDR2 YYNGEE. In nucleotides, the CDR3 is TGTGCCAGCAGCCGCCGGGGGGATTACGACGAGCAGTACTTC. Translated, it gives CASSRRGDYDEQYF.

This clonotype was recorded many times. The chain carries TRBV7-2 and TRBJ2-2; D remains unclear. This CDR3 has 19 residues. Germline V gives CDR1 SGHTA, CDR2 FQGNSA. V lost 2 bases and J 4 bases, leaving 23 bases between the germline ends. CDR3 amino acids: CASSLTRNMVGCVTGELFF. The CDR3 DNA follows: TGTGCCAGCAGCTTAACCCGCAATATGGTGGGCTGTGTCACCGGGGAGCTGTTTTTT.

By its share, this clonotype is medium-sized. The chain combines TRBV5-1 with TRBJ2-5; no clear D. The CDR3 runs to 15 residues. Germline lookup yields CDR1 SGHRS and CDR2 YFSETQ. V was trimmed by 0 bases and J by 2 bases, leaving 11 bases between them. The CDR3 loop is CASSLGPSIQETQYF. The CDR3 DNA is TGCGCCAGCAGCTTGGGACCCTCGATTCAAGAGACCCAGTACTTC. The variable domain in full, with the rest retrieved from reference TRBV5-1 and TRBJ2-5, is KAGVTQTPRYLIKTRGQQVTLSCSPISGHRSVSWYQQTPGQGLQFLFEYFSETQRNKGNFPGRFSGRQFSNSRSEMNVSTLELGDSALYLCASSLGPSIQETQYFGPGTRLLVL.

This clonotype is medium-sized in the sample. The J gene is TRBJ2-5, the V gene TRBV7-2, with 10 bases fitting TRBD2. This CDR3 has 14 residues. V lost 4 bases and J lost 4; bases outside the gene matches: 3. Germline loops: CDR1 SGHTA, CDR2 FQGNSA. CDR3 sequence: CASSYRTSGETQYF. In DNA, the CDR3 is TGTGCCAGCAGCTACCGGACTAGCGGAGAGACCCAGTACTTC. Variable domain in full (rest from reference TRBV7-2 and TRBJ2-5): GAGVSQSPSNKVTEKGKDVELRCDPISGHTALYWYRQSLGQGLEFLIYFQGNSAPDKSGLPSDRFSAERTGGSVSTLTIQRTQQEDSAVYLCASSYRTSGETQYFGPGTRLLVL.

This clonotype was recorded many times. The genes are TRBV27 and TRBJ2-7; tentative D call: TRBD2 (6 bases). V lost 9 bases, J lost 4 bases, and 16 bases lay in between. Germline V gene sequence: CDR1 MNHEY, CDR2 SMNVEV (reference sequence). The CDR3 has 13 amino acids. The CDR3 DNA follows: TGTGCCAGGTCGGAGGGGCTGTGGTACGAGCAGTACTTC. It codes for CARSEGLWYEQYF.

To note about this clonotype: At one boundary the junction diverges from the germline segment, which might be a read error. The chain carries TRBV28 and TRBJ2-2; TRBD2 matches at 7 bases. This CDR3 has 14 amino acids. Germline V lookup: CDR1 MDHEN, CDR2 SYDVKM. DNA for the CDR3: TGTGCCATCCGTAGCGGGCCAATCTCCGGGGAACTGTTTTTT. This codes for CAIRSGPISGELFF.

This clonotype was detected ten times or more. The chain links TRBV29-1 to TRBJ1-5, with D perhaps matching TRBD1 (6 bases). CDR1 is SQVTM, CDR2 ANQGSEA, per germline. The CDR3 sequence is 16 residues long. V dropped 4 bases and J dropped 2 bases, with 18 bases sitting between them. CDR3 sequence (DNA): TGCAGCGTTGGGGGGGGCACGGTAGGAGGCAATCAGCCCCAGCATTTT. This codes for CSVGGGTVGGNQPQHF.

By share, this clonotype ranks as medium-sized. The DNA for the CDR3 is TGTGCCAGCAGCCCACAGTCCGGGGGGAACACCGGGGAGCTGTTTTTT. This codes for CASSPQSGGNTGELFF. This rearrangement joins TRBV7-8 to TRBJ2-2, with D perhaps matching TRBD2 (6 bases). V gave up 5 bases and J gave up 1 base, with 14 bases separating them. This CDR3 comprises 16 residues. Germline V gene lookup returns CDR1 SGHVS and CDR2 FQNEAQ.

This clonotype was seen ten or more times. The chain joins TRBV19 to TRBJ2-1; 7 bases are a match to TRBD2. CDR1 and CDR2 from the germline V gene are LNHDA and SQIVND (reference sequence). After removal of 6 bases from V and 4 bases from J, the junction contained 12 bases not matched to a gene. The CDR3 consists of 16 residues. The CDR3 DNA follows: TGTGCCAGTAGGCCGGTTGGGGGGGGGAATTACAATGAGCAGTTCTTC. Translation gives CASRPVGGGNYNEQFF. The variable domain in full, with the rest retrieved from reference TRBV19 and TRBJ2-1, is DGGITQSPKYLFRKEGQNVTLSCEQNLNHDAMYWYRQDPGQGLRLIYYSQIVNDFQKGDIAEGYSVSREKKESFPLTVTSAQKNPTAFYLCASRPVGGGNYNEQFFGPGTRLTVL.

This CDR3 is CSASLTSHEQYF. Written as DNA, the CDR3 is TGCAGTGCTAGCTTGACGTCTCACGAGCAGTACTTC. The chain is built from TRBV20-1 and TRBJ2-7, with no clear D. V was cut by 3 bases and J by 5 bases, with 11 bases left in between. Per germline, CDR1 DFQATT and CDR2 SNEGSKA (reference sequence). There are 12 residues in the CDR3.

In this sample, this clonotype is medium-sized. The chain employs TRBV5-1 and TRBJ2-2, with D unresolved. This CDR3 region has 14 residues. Trimming removed 6 bases from V and 1 base from J, with 10 bases in between. Germline V gives CDR1 SGHRS, CDR2 YFSETQ. CDR3 residues: CASKYSGNTGELFF. DNA of the CDR3: TGCGCCAGCAAATACTCCGGGAACACCGGGGAGCTGTTTTTT.

This clonotype occurred many times. The CDR3 loop is CSADPGTGYGEAFF. CDR3 sequence (DNA): TGCAGTGCTGATCCCGGGACAGGGTATGGTGAAGCTTTCTTT. This chain connects TRBV20-1 to TRBJ1-1, with 9 bases aligning to TRBD1. Per the germline V gene, CDR1 is DFQATT and CDR2 is SNEGSKA (reference sequence). The CDR3 runs 14 residues. V was pared by 5 bases and J by 7 bases, with 11 bases of the junction left unmatched.

The sample holds a few counts of this clonotype. No DNA is shown, since the ends of the CDR3 on it are uncertain; the CDR3 is the one TCRdb lists. The genes are TRBV30 and TRBJ2-2. Inclusive of both ends, the CDR3 amounts to 13 amino acids. Germline V gene sequence: CDR1 GTSNPN, CDR2 SVGIG (reference sequence). CDR3 sequence: CAWSPMAPGSCFF.

There are many counts of this clonotype. The chain uses TRBV6-5 and TRBJ1-2; 8 positions match TRBD1. The germline V gene encodes CDR1 MNHEY and CDR2 SVGAGI. This CDR3 comprises 16 residues. V shed 1 base, J shed 4 bases, and the junction held 8 bases outside the gene matches. The CDR3 spells CASSYLQGGIGYGYTF. CDR3 nucleotides: TGTGCCAGCAGTTACTTACAGGGGGGCATCGGCTATGGCTACACCTTC.

This sequence joins TRBV13 and TRBJ2-3; a weak D match, TRBD2 (5 bases). CDR1 and CDR2 (germline): PRHDT, FYEKMQ (reference sequence). The CDR3 is made up of 14 amino acids. CDR3 nucleotide sequence: TGTACCTTCAGCTTAACTAGGGCCACAGATACGCAGTATTTT. Amino acids: CTFSLTRATDTQYF.

The genes are TRBV11-3 and TRBJ2-2; no clear D gene. Germline V gives CDR1 SGHNT, CDR2 YENEEA. The ends were cut back, 5 bases at V and 6 bases at J, with 16 bases in the middle. The CDR3 totals 15 residues. CDR3 sequence (DNA): TGTGCCAGCAGCCCCCCCCTCGGAAGCGCCGGGGAGCTGTTTTTT. Protein: CASSPPLGSAGELFF.

This chain links TRBV3-1 with TRBJ2-6; D remains ambiguous. CDR1 is LGHDT and CDR2 is YNNKEL in the germline V gene (reference sequence). The CDR3 runs to 16 residues. V shed 10 bases and J shed 2 bases, with 18 bases lying between them. The CDR3 bases are TGTGCCACCTCCCAAGAAGGACCGGCTGGGGCCAACGTCCTGACTTTC. It translates to CATSQEGPAGANVLTF.

This clonotype showed up many times. V and J are TRBV9 and TRBJ2-7; 10 bases agree with TRBD1. The CDR3 loop spans 15 amino acids. Germline lookup yields CDR1 SGDLS and CDR2 YYNGEE. V was clipped by 4 bases and J by 3 bases; unmatched bases: 7. CDR3: CASSPRQGAVYEQYF. The DNA of the CDR3 is TGTGCCAGCAGCCCCCGACAGGGGGCGGTCTACGAGCAGTACTTC.

This sequence joins TRBV20-1 and TRBJ2-3; 12 positions match TRBD2. Per germline, CDR1 DFQATT and CDR2 SNEGSKA (reference sequence). CDR3 length: 20 amino acids. Losses at the gene ends were 7 bases for V and 3 bases for J; bases not matched to a gene: 23. Written as DNA, the CDR3 is TGCAGTGTTCAGGATCCGCACTGGGCTAGCGGGGGGGCGTGGACAGATACGCAGTATTTT. Its translation is CSVQDPHWASGGAWTDTQYF.

CDR3 sequence reads: CASSFGLRGNQPQHF. CDR3 nucleotide sequence: TGTGCCAGCAGCTTTGGACTGCGCGGCAATCAGCCCCAGCATTTT. The chain has TRBV7-9 and TRBJ1-5; D call uncertain. The germline CDR1 and CDR2 sequences are SEHNR and FQNEAQ (reference sequence). The germline V and J ends were trimmed by 3 bases and 2 bases, with 11 bases remaining between them. The CDR3 has 15 amino acids. Full variable domain (missing parts from reference TRBV7-9 and TRBJ1-5): DTGVSQNPRHKITKRGQNVTFRCDPISEHNRLYWYRQTLGQGPEFLTYFQNEAQLEKSRLLSDRFSAERPKGSFSTLEIQRTEQGDSAMYLCASSFGLRGNQPQHFGDGTRLSIL.